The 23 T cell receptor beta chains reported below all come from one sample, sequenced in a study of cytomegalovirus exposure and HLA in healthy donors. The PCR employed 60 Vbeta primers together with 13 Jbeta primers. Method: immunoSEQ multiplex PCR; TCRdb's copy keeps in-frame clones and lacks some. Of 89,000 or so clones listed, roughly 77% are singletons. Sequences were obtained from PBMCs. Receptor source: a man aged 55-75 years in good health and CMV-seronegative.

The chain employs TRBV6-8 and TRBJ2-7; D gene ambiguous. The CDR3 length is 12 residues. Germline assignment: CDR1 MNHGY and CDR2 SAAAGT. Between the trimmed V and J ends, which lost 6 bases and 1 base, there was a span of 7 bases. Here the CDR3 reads CASSTPSYEQYF. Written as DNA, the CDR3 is TGTGCCAGCAGCACACCGTCCTACGAGCAGTACTTC.

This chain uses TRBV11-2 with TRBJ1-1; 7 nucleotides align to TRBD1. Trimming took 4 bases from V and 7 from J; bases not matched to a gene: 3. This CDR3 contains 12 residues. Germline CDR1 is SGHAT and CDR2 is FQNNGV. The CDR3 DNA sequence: TGTGCCAGCAGCTACCGGGACAGTGAAGCTTTCTTT. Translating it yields CASSYRDSEAFF. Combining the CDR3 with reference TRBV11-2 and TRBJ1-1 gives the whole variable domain EAGVAQSPRYKIIEKRQSVAFWCNPISGHATLYWYQQILGQGPKLLIQFQNNGVVDDSQLPKDRFSAERLKGVDSTLKIQPAKLEDSAVYLCASSYRDSEAFFGQGTRLTVV.

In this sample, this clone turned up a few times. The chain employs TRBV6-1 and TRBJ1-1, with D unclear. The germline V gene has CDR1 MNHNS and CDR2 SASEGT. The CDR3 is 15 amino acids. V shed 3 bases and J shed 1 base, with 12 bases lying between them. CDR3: CASSDPSAGNTEAFF. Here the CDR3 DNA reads TGTGCCAGCAGTGACCCCTCTGCGGGGAACACTGAAGCTTTCTTT.

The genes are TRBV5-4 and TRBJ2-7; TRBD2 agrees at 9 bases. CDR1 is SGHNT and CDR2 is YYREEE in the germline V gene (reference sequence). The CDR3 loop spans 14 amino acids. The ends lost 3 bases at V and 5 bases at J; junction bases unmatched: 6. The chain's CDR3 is CASSSGLARNEQYF. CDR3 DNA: TGTGCCAGCAGCTCAGGACTAGCGCGAAACGAGCAGTACTTC.

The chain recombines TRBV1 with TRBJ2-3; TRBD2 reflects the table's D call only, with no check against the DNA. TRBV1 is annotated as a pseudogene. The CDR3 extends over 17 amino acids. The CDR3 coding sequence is TGCACCAGCAGCCGCGGACTAGCGGGGGTGGGGACAGATACGCAGTATTTT. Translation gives CTSSRGLAGVGTDTQYF.

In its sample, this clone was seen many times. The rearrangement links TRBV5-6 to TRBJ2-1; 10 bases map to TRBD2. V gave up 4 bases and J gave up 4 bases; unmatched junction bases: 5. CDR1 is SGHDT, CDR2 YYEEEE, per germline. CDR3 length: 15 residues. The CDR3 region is CASSITSGEYNEQFF. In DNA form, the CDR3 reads TGTGCCAGCAGCATAACTAGCGGGGAGTACAATGAGCAGTTCTTC.

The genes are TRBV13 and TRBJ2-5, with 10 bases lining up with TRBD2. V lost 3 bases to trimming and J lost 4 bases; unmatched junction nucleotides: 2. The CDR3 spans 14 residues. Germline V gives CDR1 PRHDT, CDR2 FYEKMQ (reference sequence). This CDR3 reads CASSLLAGGETQYF. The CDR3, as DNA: TGTGCCAGCAGCTTGTTAGCGGGGGGAGAGACCCAGTACTTC.

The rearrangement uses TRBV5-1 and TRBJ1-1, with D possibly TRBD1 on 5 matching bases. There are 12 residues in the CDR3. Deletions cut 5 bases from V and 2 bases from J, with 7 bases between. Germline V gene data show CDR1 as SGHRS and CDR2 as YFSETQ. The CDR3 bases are TGCGCCAGCAGTCAGGGTAACACTGAAGCTTTCTTT. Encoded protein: CASSQGNTEAFF.

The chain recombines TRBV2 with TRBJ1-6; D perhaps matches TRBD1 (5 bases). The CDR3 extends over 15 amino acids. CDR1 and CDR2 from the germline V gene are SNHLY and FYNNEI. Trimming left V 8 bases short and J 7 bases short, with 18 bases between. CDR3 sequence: CASLDITLGNSPLHF. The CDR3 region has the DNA TGTGCCAGCCTGGACATCACTCTAGGAAATTCACCCCTCCACTTT.

In DNA, the CDR3 is TGTGCCAGCAGCTCTCCGGGTCTTAGTAGCGTGGGCGCTTTCTTT. Protein: CASSSPGLSSVGAFF. The chain is built from TRBV5-5 and TRBJ1-1; unclear D gene. Trimming removed 3 bases at V and 11 bases at J, with 23 bases between. Germline CDR1 SGHKS, CDR2 YYEKEE (reference sequence). The CDR3 runs 15 residues.

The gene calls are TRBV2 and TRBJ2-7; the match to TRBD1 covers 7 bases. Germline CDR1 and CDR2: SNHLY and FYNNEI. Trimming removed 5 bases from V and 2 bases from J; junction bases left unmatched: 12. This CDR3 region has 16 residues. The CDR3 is CASSPDRVSATYEQYF. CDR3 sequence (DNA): TGTGCCAGCAGTCCTGACAGGGTCTCCGCGACCTACGAGCAGTACTTC.

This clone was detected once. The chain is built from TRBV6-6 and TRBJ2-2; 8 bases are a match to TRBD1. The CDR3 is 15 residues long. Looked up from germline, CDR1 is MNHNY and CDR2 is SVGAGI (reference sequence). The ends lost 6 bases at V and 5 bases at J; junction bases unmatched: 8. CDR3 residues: CASRPGQGGTGELFF. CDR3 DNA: TGTGCCAGCAGACCAGGACAGGGAGGTACCGGGGAGCTGTTTTTT.

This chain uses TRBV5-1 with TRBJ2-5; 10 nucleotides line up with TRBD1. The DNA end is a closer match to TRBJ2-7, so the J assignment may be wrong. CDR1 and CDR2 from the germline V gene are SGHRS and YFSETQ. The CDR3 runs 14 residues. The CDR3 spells CASSIRQGAGEQYF. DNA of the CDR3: TGCGCCAGCAGCATCCGACAGGGGGCGGGCGAGCAGTACTTC.

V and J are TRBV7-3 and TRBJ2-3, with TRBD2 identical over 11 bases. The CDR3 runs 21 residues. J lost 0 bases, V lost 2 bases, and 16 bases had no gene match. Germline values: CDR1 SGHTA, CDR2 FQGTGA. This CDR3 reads CASSLVGVLAGGKSSTDTQYF. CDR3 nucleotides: TGTGCCAGCAGCTTAGTGGGGGTTCTAGCGGGGGGCAAGAGTAGCACAGATACGCAGTATTTT.

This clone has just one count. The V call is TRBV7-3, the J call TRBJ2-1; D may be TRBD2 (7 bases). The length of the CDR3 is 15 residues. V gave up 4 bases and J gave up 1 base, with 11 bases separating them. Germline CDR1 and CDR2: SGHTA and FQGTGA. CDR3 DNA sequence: TGTGCCAGCAGCTGGCGGGGGCCATCCTACAATGAGCAGTTCTTC. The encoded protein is CASSWRGPSYNEQFF.

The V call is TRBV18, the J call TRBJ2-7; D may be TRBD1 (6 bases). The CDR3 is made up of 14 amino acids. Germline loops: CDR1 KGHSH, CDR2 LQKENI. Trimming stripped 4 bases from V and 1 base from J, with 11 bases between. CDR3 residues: CASSQDRVSYEQYF. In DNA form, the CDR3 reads TGTGCCAGCTCACAGGACAGAGTGTCCTACGAGCAGTACTTC.

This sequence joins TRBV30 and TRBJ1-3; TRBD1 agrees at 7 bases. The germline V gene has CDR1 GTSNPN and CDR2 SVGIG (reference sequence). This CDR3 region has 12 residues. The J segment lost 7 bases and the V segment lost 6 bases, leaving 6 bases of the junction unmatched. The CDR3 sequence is CACTGQLNTIYF. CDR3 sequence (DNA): TGTGCCTGCACGGGACAGTTGAACACCATATATTTT.

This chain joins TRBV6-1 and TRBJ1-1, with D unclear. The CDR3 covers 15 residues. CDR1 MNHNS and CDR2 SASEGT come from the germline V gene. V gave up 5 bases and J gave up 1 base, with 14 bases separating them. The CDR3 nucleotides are TGTGCCAGCAGTCCTACCCCTTACGGGAACACTGAAGCTTTCTTT. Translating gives CASSPTPYGNTEAFF.

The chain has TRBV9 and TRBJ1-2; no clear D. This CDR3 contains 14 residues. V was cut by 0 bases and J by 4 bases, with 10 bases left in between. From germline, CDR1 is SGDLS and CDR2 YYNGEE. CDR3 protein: CASSVERESYGYTF. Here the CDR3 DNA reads TGTGCCAGCAGCGTAGAACGCGAAAGCTATGGCTACACCTTC.

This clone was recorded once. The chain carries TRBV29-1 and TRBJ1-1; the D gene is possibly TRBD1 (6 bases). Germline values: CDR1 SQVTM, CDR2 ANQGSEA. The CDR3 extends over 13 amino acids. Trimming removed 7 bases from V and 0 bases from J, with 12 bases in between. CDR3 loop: CSALRGMNTEAFF. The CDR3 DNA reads TGCAGCGCCCTAAGGGGGATGAACACTGAAGCTTTCTTT.

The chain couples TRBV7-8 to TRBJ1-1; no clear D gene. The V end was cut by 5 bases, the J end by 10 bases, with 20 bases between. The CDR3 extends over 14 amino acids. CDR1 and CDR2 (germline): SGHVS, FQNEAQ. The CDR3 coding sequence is TGTGCCAGCAGCCGGACGGCCGGGAATGGAGCAGCTTTCTTT. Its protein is CASSRTAGNGAAFF.

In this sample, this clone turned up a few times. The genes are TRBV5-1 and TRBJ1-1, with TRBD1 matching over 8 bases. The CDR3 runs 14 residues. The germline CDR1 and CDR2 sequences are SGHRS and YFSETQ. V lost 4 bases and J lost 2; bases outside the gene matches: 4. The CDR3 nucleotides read TGCGCCAGCAGCAAGGGACAGGCTAACACTGAAGCTTTCTTT. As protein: CASSKGQANTEAFF.

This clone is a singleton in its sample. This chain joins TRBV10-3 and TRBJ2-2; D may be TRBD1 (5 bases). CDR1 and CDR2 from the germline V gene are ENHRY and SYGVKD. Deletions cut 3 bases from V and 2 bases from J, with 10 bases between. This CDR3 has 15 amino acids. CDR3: CAISDAGKNTGELFF. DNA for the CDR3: TGTGCCATCAGTGACGCAGGGAAAAACACCGGGGAGCTGTTTTTT.